What follows are 20 T cell receptor beta chains derived from one specimen sequenced in a study of cytomegalovirus exposure and HLA in healthy donors. Vbeta (60) and Jbeta (13) primers were used in the PCR. Sequenced by immunoSEQ multiplex PCR; TCRdb stores in-frame clones only, minus some. The clone table shows about 50,000 clones, with the ten largest holding roughly 0.99%. Sequencing was done on a sample of PBMCs. These TCRs come from a woman aged 40 to 50 in good health and CMV-seronegative.

The chain is built from TRBV5-1 and TRBJ1-3; TRBD1 matches at 7 bases. CDR1 SGHRS and CDR2 YFSETQ come from the germline V gene. CDR3 length: 15 amino acids. After removal of 4 bases from V and 2 bases from J, the junction contained 6 bases not matched to a gene. The chain's CDR3 is CASSHTGEPGNTIYF. The CDR3 DNA reads TGCGCCAGCAGCCACACAGGGGAACCTGGAAACACCATATATTTT. Together with reference TRBV5-1 and TRBJ1-3, the CDR3 gives the full variable domain: KAGVTQTPRYLIKTRGQQVTLSCSPISGHRSVSWYQQTPGQGLQFLFEYFSETQRNKGNFPGRFSGRQFSNSRSEMNVSTLELGDSALYLCASSHTGEPGNTIYFGEGSWLTVV.

The chain combines TRBV7-9 with TRBJ2-2; 7 positions agree with TRBD1. Germline values: CDR1 SEHNR, CDR2 FQNEAQ (reference sequence). CDR3 length: 15 amino acids. V was clipped by 5 bases and J by 4 bases; unmatched bases: 7. The CDR3 region is CASSTNRGFTGELFF. CDR3 coding DNA: TGTGCCAGCAGCACGAACAGGGGCTTCACCGGGGAGCTGTTTTTT. Based on the CDR3 plus reference TRBV7-9 and TRBJ2-2, the full variable domain is DTGVSQNPRHKITKRGQNVTFRCDPISEHNRLYWYRQTLGQGPEFLTYFQNEAQLEKSRLLSDRFSAERPKGSFSTLEIQRTEQGDSAMYLCASSTNRGFTGELFFGEGSRLTVL.

The V gene is TRBV6-4, the J gene TRBJ1-2; a weak D match, TRBD1 (6 bases). The V end lost 6 bases, the J end lost 0 bases, and 14 bases lay between the germline ends. The germline V gene encodes CDR1 MRHNA and CDR2 SNTAGT. The CDR3 spans 15 residues. The CDR3 bases are TGTGCCAGCAGGAATACTAACAGGGCTAACTATGGCTACACCTTC. This codes for CASRNTNRANYGYTF.

The V gene is TRBV4-1, the J gene TRBJ1-3; tentative D call: TRBD1 (5 bases). The V gene lost 1 base and the J gene lost 1 base, with 11 bases spanning the gap. The CDR3 has 16 residues. The germline CDR1 and CDR2 sequences are MGHRA and YSYEKL. CDR3 nucleotide sequence: TGCGCCAGCAGCCAAGCCTTAAGGGGATCTGGAAACACCATATATTTT. This sequence encodes CASSQALRGSGNTIYF.

This chain uses TRBV2 with TRBJ2-7; 8 bases map to TRBD1. The J segment lost 5 bases and the V segment lost 10 bases, leaving 13 bases of the junction unmatched. CDR1 and CDR2 (germline): SNHLY, FYNNEI. The CDR3 spans 14 residues. Written as DNA, the CDR3 is TGTGCCAACACAATTGACAGGGGATCCGACGAGCAGTACTTC. Its translation is CANTIDRGSDEQYF.

The V call is TRBV6-5, the J call TRBJ2-5; D is perhaps TRBD2 (5 bases). The DNA matches TRBJ2-7 better at its end, which makes the J call doubtful. Per the germline V gene, CDR1 is MNHEY and CDR2 is SVGAGI. The CDR3 extends over 14 amino acids. CDR3 bases: TGTGCCAGCAGTTACTCTGGCCCGGGGTACGAGCAGTACTTC. The encoded protein is CASSYSGPGYEQYF.

The V and J genes are TRBV9 and TRBJ2-1; a possible D gene is TRBD2 (6 bases). Trimming took 0 bases from V and 3 from J, leaving 16 bases between them. There are 17 residues in the CDR3. The germline gives CDR1 SGDLS, CDR2 YYNGEE. The CDR3 DNA reads as TGTGCCAGCAGCGTAGATGGGGCGGGAAAGGGCTACAATGAGCAGTTCTTC. Translation: CASSVDGAGKGYNEQFF. Combining the CDR3 with reference TRBV9 and TRBJ2-1 gives the whole variable domain DSGVTQTPKHLITATGQRVTLRCSPRSGDLSVYWYQQSLDQGLQFLIQYYNGEERAKGNILERFSAQQFPDLHSELNLSSLELGDSALYFCASSVDGAGKGYNEQFFGPGTRLTVL.

The chain carries TRBV7-2 and TRBJ2-1, with 13 bases fitting TRBD2. Germline V gives CDR1 SGHTA, CDR2 FQGNSA. V shed 6 bases, J shed 4 bases, and the junction held 15 bases outside the gene matches. There are 19 residues in the CDR3. The CDR3 is CASRSPTTSGRMGYNEQFF. The CDR3 nucleotides are TGTGCCAGCAGGTCGCCGACGACTAGCGGGAGGATGGGGTACAATGAGCAGTTCTTC.

The rearrangement uses TRBV28 and TRBJ1-5; possibly TRBD1 for D (5 bases). The CDR3 totals 13 residues. The germline V gene encodes CDR1 MDHEN and CDR2 SYDVKM. Trimming pared 6 bases from V and 6 bases from J, leaving 12 bases between. The CDR3 spells CASRTPGVQPQHF. CDR3 DNA sequence: TGTGCCAGCAGGACCCCGGGGGTTCAGCCCCAGCATTTT. The full variable domain, rest sourced from reference TRBV28 and TRBJ1-5, is DVKVTQSSRYLVKRTGEKVFLECVQDMDHENMFWYRQDPGLGLRLIYFSYDVKMKEKGDIPEGYSVSREKKERFSLILESASTNQTSMYLCASRTPGVQPQHFGDGTRLSIL.

This sequence joins TRBV7-9 and TRBJ1-1; 8 nucleotides match TRBD1. The CDR3 loop spans 14 amino acids. Germline loops: CDR1 SEHNR, CDR2 FQNEAQ (reference sequence). V gave up 5 bases and J gave up 2 bases; unmatched junction bases: 4. CDR3 DNA: TGTGCCAGCAGCAACGGACAGGGAAACACTGAAGCTTTCTTT. It encodes CASSNGQGNTEAFF.

The chain employs TRBV7-2 and TRBJ2-1; 8 nucleotides agree with TRBD2. Germline CDR1 SGHTA, CDR2 FQGNSA. The CDR3 covers 13 residues. Trimming cost V 3 bases and J 9 bases; bases outside gene matches: 4. This chain's CDR3 is CASSFGSGIEQFF. DNA of the CDR3: TGTGCCAGCAGCTTCGGTAGCGGGATTGAGCAGTTCTTC.

This chain links TRBV28 with TRBJ1-2, with a tentative D call TRBD1 (6 bases). The V end was cut by 7 bases, the J end by 4 bases, with 13 bases between. The CDR3 contains 13 residues. Per the germline V gene, CDR1 is MDHEN and CDR2 is SYDVKM. CDR3 sequence: CASTPGTLYGYTF. As DNA, the CDR3 is TGTGCCAGCACCCCCGGGACACTCTATGGCTACACCTTC.

This chain links TRBV5-4 with TRBJ2-3; 9 positions match TRBD2. The CDR3 is 15 residues long. Germline CDR1 and CDR2: SGHNT and YYREEE (reference sequence). Trimming took 0 bases from V and 3 from J; bases not matched to a gene: 2. CDR3 region: CASSLGLAGTDTQYF. In DNA form, the CDR3 reads TGTGCCAGCAGCTTGGGTCTAGCGGGGACAGATACGCAGTATTTT.

V usage is TRBV10-1 and J usage is TRBJ2-7; a weak D match, TRBD2 (6 bases). This CDR3 is built from 17 residues. Germline V CDR1 and CDR2: WNHNN, SYGVQD (reference sequence). V lost 5 bases to trimming and J lost 1 base, with 21 bases between them. CDR3 sequence: CASSCLSGRFQSYEQYF. The CDR3 DNA reads as TGCGCCAGCAGTTGCCTTAGCGGACGATTCCAATCCTACGAGCAGTACTTC.

The chain joins TRBV7-3 to TRBJ2-1; 7 bases agree with TRBD2. CDR3 length: 14 amino acids. The germline V gene encodes CDR1 SGHTA and CDR2 FQGTGA. The trim removed 5 bases at V and 6 bases at J, leaving 7 bases unmatched. In nucleotides, the CDR3 is TGTGCCAGCAGCCCAAAGACTAGCATCAATGAGCAGTTCTTC. Amino acid sequence: CASSPKTSINEQFF.

Worth noting for this clone: The conserved closing phenylalanine or tryptophan is absent in this CDR3, likely reflecting a read error. It is unclear where the CDR3 begins or ends on the DNA, so no DNA is shown, and the CDR3 is as TCRdb lists it. The rearrangement joins TRBV7-8 to TRBJ1-3; the table gives TRBD1 as D, unverified against the DNA. The CDR3 is made up of 8 amino acids, end residues included. Germline V gene lookup returns CDR1 SGHVS and CDR2 FQNEAQ. The CDR3 spells CASSSQGH.

The chain links TRBV15 to TRBJ2-3; 10 positions agree with TRBD2. CDR1 LNHNV and CDR2 YYDKDF come from the germline V gene (reference sequence). V lost 7 bases, J lost 2 bases, and 15 bases stayed unmatched. There are 18 residues in the CDR3. This chain's CDR3 is CATNPTPIAGGYTDTQYF. In DNA, the CDR3 is TGTGCCACCAATCCCACACCTATAGCGGGAGGTTACACAGATACGCAGTATTTT. Combining the CDR3 with reference TRBV15 and TRBJ2-3 gives the whole variable domain DAMVIQNPRYQVTQFGKPVTLSCSQTLNHNVMYWYQQKSSQAPKLLFHYYDKDFNNEADTPDNFQSRRPNTSFCFLDIRSPGLGDTAMYLCATNPTPIAGGYTDTQYFGPGTRLTVL.

The genes are TRBV9 and TRBJ1-2; TRBD1 matches 9 bases. The V segment lost 5 bases and the J segment 8 bases; nucleotides outside the gene matches: 7. CDR1 is SGDLS, CDR2 YYNGEE, per germline. The CDR3 spans 13 residues. The CDR3 coding sequence is TGTGCCAGCAGTGATTACAGGGGGCACGGCTACACCTTC. Protein product: CASSDYRGHGYTF.

The chain combines TRBV10-3 with TRBJ2-7; D possibly corresponds to TRBD2 (6 bases). The CDR3 length is 14 residues. Trimming took off 5 bases at V and 0 bases at J, with 11 bases between the two ends. CDR1 ENHRY and CDR2 SYGVKD come from the germline V gene. CDR3 DNA sequence: TGTGCCATCAGTTCCCGGGGGAACTCCTACGAGCAGTACTTC. Its translation: CAISSRGNSYEQYF.

The chain joins TRBV9 to TRBJ2-7; the match to TRBD1 covers 10 bases. Germline V gives CDR1 SGDLS, CDR2 YYNGEE. V shed 0 bases, J shed 2 bases, and the junction held 2 bases outside the gene matches. CDR3 length equals 15 residues. CDR3 amino acids: CASSVEGTGAYEQYF. In DNA form, the CDR3 reads TGTGCCAGCAGCGTAGAAGGGACAGGGGCCTACGAGCAGTACTTC.